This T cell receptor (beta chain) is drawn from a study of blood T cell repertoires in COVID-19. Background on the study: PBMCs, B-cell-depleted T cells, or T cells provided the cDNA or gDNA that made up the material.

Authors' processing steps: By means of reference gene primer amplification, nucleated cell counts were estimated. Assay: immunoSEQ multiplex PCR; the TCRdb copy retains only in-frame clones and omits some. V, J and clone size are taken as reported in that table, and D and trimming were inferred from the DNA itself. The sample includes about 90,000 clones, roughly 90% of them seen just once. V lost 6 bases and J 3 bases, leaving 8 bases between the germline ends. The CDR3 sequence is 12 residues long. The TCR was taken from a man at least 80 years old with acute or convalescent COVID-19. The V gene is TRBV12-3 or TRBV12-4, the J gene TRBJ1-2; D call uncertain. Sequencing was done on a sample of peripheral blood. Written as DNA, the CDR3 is TGTGCCAGCAGCAGGCAGGACTATGGCTACACCTTC. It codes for CASSRQDYGYTF.